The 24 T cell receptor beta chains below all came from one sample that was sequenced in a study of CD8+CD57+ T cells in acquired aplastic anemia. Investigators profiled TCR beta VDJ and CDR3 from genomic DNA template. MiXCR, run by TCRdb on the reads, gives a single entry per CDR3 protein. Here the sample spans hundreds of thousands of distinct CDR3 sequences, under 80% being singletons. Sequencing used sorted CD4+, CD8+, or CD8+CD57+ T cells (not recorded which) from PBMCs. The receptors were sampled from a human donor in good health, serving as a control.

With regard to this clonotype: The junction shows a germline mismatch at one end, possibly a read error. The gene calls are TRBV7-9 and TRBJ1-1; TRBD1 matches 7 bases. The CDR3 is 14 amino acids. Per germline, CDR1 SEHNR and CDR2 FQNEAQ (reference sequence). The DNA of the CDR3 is TGCGCCAGCAGCGGAACAGGGGTGGGGAATGAAGCGTTCTTT. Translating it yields CASSGTGVGNEAFF.

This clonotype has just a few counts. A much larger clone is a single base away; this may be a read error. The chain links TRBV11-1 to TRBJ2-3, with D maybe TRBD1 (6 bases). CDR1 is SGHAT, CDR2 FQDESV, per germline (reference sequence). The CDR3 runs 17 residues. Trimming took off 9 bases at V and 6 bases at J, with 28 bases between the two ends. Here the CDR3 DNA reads TGTGCCAGTAATATAGGTGGCCCCAGGGGTTTGATTGATACGCAGTATTTT. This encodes CASNIGGPRGLIDTQYF.

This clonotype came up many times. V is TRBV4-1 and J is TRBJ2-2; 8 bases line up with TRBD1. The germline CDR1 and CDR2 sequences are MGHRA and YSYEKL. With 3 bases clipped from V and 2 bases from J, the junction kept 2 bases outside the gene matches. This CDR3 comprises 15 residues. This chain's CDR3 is CASSHDRGNTGELFF. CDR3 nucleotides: TGCGCCAGCAGCCATGACAGGGGAAACACCGGGGAGCTGTTTTTT.

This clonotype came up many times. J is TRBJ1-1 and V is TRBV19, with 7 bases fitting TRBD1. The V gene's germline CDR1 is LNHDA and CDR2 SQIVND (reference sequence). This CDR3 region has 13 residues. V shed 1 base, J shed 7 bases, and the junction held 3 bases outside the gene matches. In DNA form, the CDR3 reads TGTGCCAGTAGTATAGGACAGGGATATGAAGCTTTCTTT. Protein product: CASSIGQGYEAFF.

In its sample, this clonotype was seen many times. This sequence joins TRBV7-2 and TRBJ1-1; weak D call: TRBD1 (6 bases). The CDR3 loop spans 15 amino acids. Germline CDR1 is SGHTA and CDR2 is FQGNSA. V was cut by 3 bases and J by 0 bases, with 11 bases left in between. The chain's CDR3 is CASSFPGQMNTEAFF. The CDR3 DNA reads TGTGCCAGCAGCTTCCCGGGACAAATGAACACTGAAGCTTTCTTT.

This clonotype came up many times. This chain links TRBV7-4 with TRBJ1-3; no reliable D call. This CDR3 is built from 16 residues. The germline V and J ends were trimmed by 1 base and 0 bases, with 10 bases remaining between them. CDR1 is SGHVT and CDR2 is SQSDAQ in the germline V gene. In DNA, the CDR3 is TGTGCCAGCAGCTTAGGGCGGGGAAACTCTGGAAACACCATATATTTT. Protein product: CASSLGRGNSGNTIYF.

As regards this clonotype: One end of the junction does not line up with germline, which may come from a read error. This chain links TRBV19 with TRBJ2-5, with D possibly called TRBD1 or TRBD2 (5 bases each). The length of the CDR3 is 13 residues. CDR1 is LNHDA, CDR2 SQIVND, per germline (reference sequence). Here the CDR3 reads CASSVGAWETQHF. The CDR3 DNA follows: TGTGCCAGCAGCGTAGGGGCCTGGGAGACCCAGCATTTC.

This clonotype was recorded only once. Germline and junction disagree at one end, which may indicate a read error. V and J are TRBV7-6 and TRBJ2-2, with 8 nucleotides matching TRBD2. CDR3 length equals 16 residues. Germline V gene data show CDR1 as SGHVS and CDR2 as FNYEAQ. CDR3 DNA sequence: TGTGCCAGCAGCCTAGCGGGTCGAGCGAACACCGGGGAGCTGTTTTTT. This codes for CASSLAGRANTGELFF.

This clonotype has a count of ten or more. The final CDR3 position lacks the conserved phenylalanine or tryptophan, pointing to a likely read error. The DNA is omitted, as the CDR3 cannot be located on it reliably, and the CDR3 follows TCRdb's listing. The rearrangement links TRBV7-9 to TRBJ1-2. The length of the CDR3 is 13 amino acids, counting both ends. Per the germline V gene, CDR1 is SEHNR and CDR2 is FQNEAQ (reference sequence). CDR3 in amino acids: CASTGRRPSTSGQ.

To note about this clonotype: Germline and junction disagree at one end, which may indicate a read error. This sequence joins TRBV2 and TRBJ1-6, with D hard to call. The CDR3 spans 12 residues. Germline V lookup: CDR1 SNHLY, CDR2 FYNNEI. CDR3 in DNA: TGTGCCACCAGTTACGGGAGACCACCCCTGCACTTC. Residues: CATSYGRPPLHF.

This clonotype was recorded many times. This chain's CDR3 is CASMGTVSRSSYEQYF. CDR3 DNA sequence: TGTGCCAGCATGGGGACAGTAAGTCGCAGCTCCTACGAGCAGTACTTC. The chain is built from TRBV6-1 and TRBJ2-7, with 7 bases lining up with TRBD1. Germline lookup yields CDR1 MNHNS and CDR2 SASEGT. The CDR3 runs to 16 residues. V shed 7 bases and J 0 bases; nucleotides not matched to a gene: 12.

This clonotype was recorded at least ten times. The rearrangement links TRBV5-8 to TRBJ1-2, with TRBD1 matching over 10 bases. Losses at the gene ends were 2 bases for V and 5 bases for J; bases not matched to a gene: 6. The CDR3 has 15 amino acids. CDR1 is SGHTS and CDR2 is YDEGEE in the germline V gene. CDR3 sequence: CASSFGTGERYGYTF. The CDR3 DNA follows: TGTGCCAGCAGCTTTGGGACAGGGGAACGGTATGGCTACACCTTC.

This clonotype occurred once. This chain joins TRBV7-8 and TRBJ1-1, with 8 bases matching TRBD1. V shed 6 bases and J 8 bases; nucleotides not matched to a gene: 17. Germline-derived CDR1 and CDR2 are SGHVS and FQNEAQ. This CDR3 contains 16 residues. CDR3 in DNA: TGTGCCAGCAGGCACCCGGGACAGGTCATATTGACAGAAGCTTTCTTT. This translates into CASRHPGQVILTEAFF.

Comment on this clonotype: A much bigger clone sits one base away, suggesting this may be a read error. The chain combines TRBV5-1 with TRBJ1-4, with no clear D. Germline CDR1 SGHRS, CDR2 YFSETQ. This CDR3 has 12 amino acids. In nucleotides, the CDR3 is TGCGCCAGCAGCGCAAATAATGAAAGACTGTTTTTT. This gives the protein CASSANNERLFF.

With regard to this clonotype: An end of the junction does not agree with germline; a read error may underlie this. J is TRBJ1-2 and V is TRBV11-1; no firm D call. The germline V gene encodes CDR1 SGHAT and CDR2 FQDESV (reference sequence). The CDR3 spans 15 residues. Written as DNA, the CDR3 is TGCGCCAGCACCCTCCTGGGCGACTGGGACTATGGCTACACCTTC. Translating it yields CASTLLGDWDYGYTF.

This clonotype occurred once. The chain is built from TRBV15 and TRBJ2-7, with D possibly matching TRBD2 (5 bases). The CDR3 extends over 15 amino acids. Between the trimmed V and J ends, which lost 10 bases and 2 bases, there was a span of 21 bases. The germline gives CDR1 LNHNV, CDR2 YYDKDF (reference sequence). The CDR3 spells CANIWASGHTYEQYF. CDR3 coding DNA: TGTGCCAACATCTGGGCCAGCGGCCATACCTACGAGCAGTACTTC.

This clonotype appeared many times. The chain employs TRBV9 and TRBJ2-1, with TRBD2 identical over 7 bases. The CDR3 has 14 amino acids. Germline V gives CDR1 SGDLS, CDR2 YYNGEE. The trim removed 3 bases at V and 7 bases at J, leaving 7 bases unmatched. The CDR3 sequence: CASSGWEGWNEQFF. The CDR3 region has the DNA TGTGCCAGCAGCGGGTGGGAGGGTTGGAATGAGCAGTTCTTC.

CDR3 residues: CASGPYPTGEAGQPQHF. The CDR3 DNA follows: TGTGCTAGTGGTCCATACCCGACAGGGGAAGCGGGACAGCCCCAGCATTTT. V gene TRBV12-5 combines with J gene TRBJ1-5; 8 bases agree with TRBD1. Germline CDR1 and CDR2: LGHNT and FRNRAP. The CDR3 runs 17 residues. J lost 7 bases, V lost 5 bases, and 16 bases had no gene match. The entire variable domain, with the rest obtained from reference TRBV12-5 and TRBJ1-5, is as follows: DARVTQTPRHKVTEMGQEVTMRCQPILGHNTVFWYRQTMMQGLELLAYFRNRAPLDDSGMPKDRFSAEMPDATLATLKIQPSEPRDSAVYFCASGPYPTGEAGQPQHFGDGTRLSIL.

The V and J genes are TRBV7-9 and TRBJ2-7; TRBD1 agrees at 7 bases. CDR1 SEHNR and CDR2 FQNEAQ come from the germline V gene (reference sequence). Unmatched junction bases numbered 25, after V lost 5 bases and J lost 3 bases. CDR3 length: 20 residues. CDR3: CASSIGQAPETGYEGYEQYF. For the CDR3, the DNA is TGTGCCAGCAGCATAGGACAGGCACCAGAGACGGGATACGAAGGCTACGAGCAGTACTTC.

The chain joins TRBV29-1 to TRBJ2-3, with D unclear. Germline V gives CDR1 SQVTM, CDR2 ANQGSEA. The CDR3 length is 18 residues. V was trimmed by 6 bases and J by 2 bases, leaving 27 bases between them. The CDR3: CSVPESRGPGPSTDTQYF. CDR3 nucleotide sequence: TGCAGCGTCCCTGAGAGCCGTGGACCCGGCCCTTCCACAGATACGCAGTATTTT.

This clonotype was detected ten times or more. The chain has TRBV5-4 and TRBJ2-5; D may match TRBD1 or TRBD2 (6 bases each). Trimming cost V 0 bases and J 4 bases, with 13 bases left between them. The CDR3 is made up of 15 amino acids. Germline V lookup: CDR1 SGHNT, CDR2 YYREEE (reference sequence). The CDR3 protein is CASSLEGGRRETQYF. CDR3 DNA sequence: TGTGCCAGCAGCTTGGAGGGGGGCAGGCGAGAGACCCAGTACTTC.

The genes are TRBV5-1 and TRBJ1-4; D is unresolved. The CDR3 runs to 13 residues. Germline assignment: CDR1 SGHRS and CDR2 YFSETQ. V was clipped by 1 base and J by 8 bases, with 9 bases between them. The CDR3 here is CASSLRVGEKLFF. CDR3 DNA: TGCGCCAGCAGCTTGCGTGTCGGGGAAAAACTGTTTTTT.

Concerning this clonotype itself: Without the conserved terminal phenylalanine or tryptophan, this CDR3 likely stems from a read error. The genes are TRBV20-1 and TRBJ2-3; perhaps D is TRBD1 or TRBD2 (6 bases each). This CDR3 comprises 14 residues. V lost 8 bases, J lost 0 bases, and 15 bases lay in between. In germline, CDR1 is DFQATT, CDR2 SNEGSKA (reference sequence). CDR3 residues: CSPRGDPSTDTQYY. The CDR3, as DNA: TGCAGTCCAAGGGGGGATCCCAGCACAGATACGCAGTATTAT.

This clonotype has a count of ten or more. The CDR3 region has the DNA TGCGCCAGCAGCGAAGGACAGCACAATGAGCAGTTCTTC. Amino acid sequence: CASSEGQHNEQFF. V and J are TRBV5-1 and TRBJ2-1, with D possibly being TRBD1 (6 bases). The V end lost 4 bases, the J end lost 5 bases, and 10 bases lay between the germline ends. Germline assignment: CDR1 SGHRS and CDR2 YFSETQ. This CDR3 has 13 amino acids.